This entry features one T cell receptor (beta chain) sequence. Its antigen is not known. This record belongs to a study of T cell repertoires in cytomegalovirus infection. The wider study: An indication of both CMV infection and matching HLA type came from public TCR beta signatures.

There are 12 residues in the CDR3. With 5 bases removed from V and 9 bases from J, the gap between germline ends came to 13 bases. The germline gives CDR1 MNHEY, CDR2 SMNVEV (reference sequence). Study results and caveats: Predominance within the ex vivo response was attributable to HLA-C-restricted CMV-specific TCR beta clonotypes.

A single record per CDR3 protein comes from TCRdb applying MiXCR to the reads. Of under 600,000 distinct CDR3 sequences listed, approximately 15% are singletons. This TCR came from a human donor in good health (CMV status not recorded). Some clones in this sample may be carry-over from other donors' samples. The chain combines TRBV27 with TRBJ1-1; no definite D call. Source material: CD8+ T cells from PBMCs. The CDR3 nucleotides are TGTGCCAGCAGTGCGATCGGACGGAAAGCTTTCTTT. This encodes CASSAIGRKAFF.